The 22 T cell receptor beta chains below come from one sample, sequenced in a study of molecular identifiers for immune sequencing clone quantification. TCRdb re-called the PCR reads with MiXCR, one entry per CDR3 protein. The table has over 50,000 distinct CDR3 sequences, just over 35% seen once. The sample comprised naive CD8+ T cells from blood, with Jurkat cell RNA spiked in. Subset of the sample: FACS-sorted CD8+CD4-CCR7+CD45RA+ naive T cells. The receptor set was obtained from a human donor in good health. Some libraries in this study had Jurkat cell RNA spiked in.

This clonotype was found many times. The chain combines TRBV15 with TRBJ1-1; D remains ambiguous. V was shortened by 5 bases and J by 5 bases, with 18 bases between the two germline ends. The length of the CDR3 is 15 residues. CDR1 and CDR2 (germline): LNHNV, YYDKDF (reference sequence). The CDR3 loop reads CATSQWTKLGTEAFF. The CDR3 nucleotides are TGTGCCACCAGCCAGTGGACCAAATTGGGGACTGAAGCTTTCTTT.

This clonotype was observed a handful of times. The V and J genes are TRBV5-6 and TRBJ2-6, with 7 bases fitting TRBD1. This CDR3 comprises 17 residues. Trimming cost V 2 bases and J 1 base; bases outside gene matches: 6. CDR1 is SGHDT, CDR2 YYEEEE, per germline. In DNA, the CDR3 is TGTGCCAGCAGCTTTGAAAGGGGGCCGTCTGGGGCCAACGTCCTGACTTTC. Its protein product is CASSFERGPSGANVLTF.

Turning to this clonotype: A much more abundant neighbour one base away suggests this may be a read error. The CDR3 DNA reads TGCAGCGTTGACTGGGATATCCAAGAGACCCGGTACTTC. Translating gives CSVDWDIQETRYF. The J gene is TRBJ2-5, the V gene TRBV29-1; no definite D call. Germline V gene lookup returns CDR1 SQVTM and CDR2 ANQGSEA. The CDR3 runs to 13 residues.

Note on this clonotype: One junction end does not reproduce the germline sequence, and a read error may be involved. J is TRBJ2-7 and V is TRBV5-3; D may correspond to TRBD1 or TRBD2 (5 bases each). TRBV5-3 is known as an ORF, though its function is uncertain. The CDR3 contains 14 residues. Here the CDR3 DNA reads TGTGCCAGCAGCTTCCCCGAGGGGTCGAGCGAGCAGTACTTC. Translation: CASSFPEGSSEQYF.

This clonotype showed up just a few times. The gene calls are TRBV6-5 and TRBJ2-7, with 10 bases identical to TRBD2. The germline CDR1 and CDR2 sequences are MNHEY and SVGAGI. Unmatched junction bases numbered 7, after V lost 6 bases and J lost 2 bases. The CDR3 length is 15 residues. CDR3 sequence: CASSLSSGRPYEQYF. The CDR3 DNA follows: TGTGCCAGCAGCCTTTCTAGCGGGAGACCCTACGAGCAGTACTTC.

Points on this clonotype: One end of the junction fails to match germline, which may point to a read error. J is TRBJ2-1 and V is TRBV7-9; 8 bases fit TRBD1. Germline V gene data show CDR1 as SEHNR and CDR2 as FQNEAQ (reference sequence). The CDR3 loop spans 13 amino acids. The CDR3 coding sequence is TGTGCCAGCAGCCTTGACAGGGGAACGGAGCACTTCTTC. Translation gives CASSLDRGTEHFF.

This chain connects TRBV20-1 to TRBJ1-6; 7 bases are a match to TRBD1. The germline V gene has CDR1 DFQATT and CDR2 SNEGSKA (reference sequence). The CDR3 contains 16 residues. After removal of 6 bases from V and 0 bases from J, the junction contained 8 bases not matched to a gene. The CDR3, as DNA: TGCAGTGCAACCGGACGGGACAGCTCCTATAATTCACCCCTCCACTTT. Translation gives CSATGRDSSYNSPLHF.

The V and J genes are TRBV7-2 and TRBJ2-7, with D possibly being TRBD1 or TRBD2 (5 bases each). CDR1 and CDR2 (germline): SGHTA, FQGNSA. The CDR3 contains 13 residues. V was shortened by 7 bases and J by 3 bases, with 13 bases between the two germline ends. The CDR3, as DNA: TGTGCCAGCACCAGGGACGTAGGCTACGAGCAGTACTTC. It codes for CASTRDVGYEQYF. Together with reference TRBV7-2 and TRBJ2-7, the CDR3 gives the full variable domain: GAGVSQSPSNKVTEKGKDVELRCDPISGHTALYWYRQSLGQGLEFLIYFQGNSAPDKSGLPSDRFSAERTGGSVSTLTIQRTQQEDSAVYLCASTRDVGYEQYFGPGTRLTVT.

A few counts support this clonotype. This sequence joins TRBV13 and TRBJ2-7; TRBD2 matches at 7 bases. The CDR3 totals 17 residues. Germline-derived CDR1 and CDR2 are PRHDT and FYEKMQ (reference sequence). V lost 5 bases to trimming and J lost 3 bases; unmatched junction nucleotides: 16. The CDR3 reads CASSTASGGSGFYEQYF. CDR3 nucleotide sequence: TGTGCCAGCAGCACAGCCTCGGGCGGGAGCGGGTTCTACGAGCAGTACTTC.

The table lists this clonotype with a few counts. This rearrangement joins TRBV4-2 to TRBJ2-7; D remains ambiguous. Per the germline V gene, CDR1 is LGHNA and CDR2 is YNFKEQ. V dropped 1 base and J dropped 6 bases, with 22 bases sitting between them. The CDR3 is made up of 17 amino acids. The CDR3, as DNA: TGTGCCAGCAGCCAAGCATACACCTTGTCTTCCAGGTCCGAGCAGTACTTC. It is translated as CASSQAYTLSSRSEQYF.

In this sample, this clonotype turned up many times. The V and J genes are TRBV27 and TRBJ2-5; 8 bases line up with TRBD1. CDR1 MNHEY and CDR2 SMNVEV come from the germline V gene (reference sequence). CDR3 length: 14 amino acids. V lost 6 bases, J lost 4 bases, and 7 bases stayed unmatched. The CDR3 is CASSRGQGRETQYF. CDR3 sequence (DNA): TGTGCCAGCAGCCGAGGACAGGGACGAGAGACCCAGTACTTC.

Notes on this clonotype: In this CDR3 the conserved last residue, phenylalanine or tryptophan, is missing, so a read error is likely. This chain joins TRBV14 and TRBJ1-2; D is uncertain. Trimming left V 0 bases short and J 4 bases short, with 12 bases between. The V gene's germline CDR1 is SGHDN and CDR2 FVKESK. The CDR3 sequence is 15 residues long. CDR3 loop: CASSQDQNGFYGYTS. The CDR3 DNA sequence: TGTGCCAGCAGCCAAGATCAAAACGGTTTCTATGGCTACACCTCC.

A note on this clonotype: As the CDR3 is not closed by the conserved phenylalanine or tryptophan, this likely results from a read error. This chain uses TRBV7-9 with TRBJ2-7; a weak D match, TRBD1 (7 bases). Germline V gene sequence: CDR1 SEHNR, CDR2 FQNEAQ (reference sequence). V was clipped by 11 bases and J by 2 bases, with 16 bases between them. CDR3 length: 13 amino acids. DNA for the CDR3: TGTGCCTATCAGGGGGAGGCAACCTACGAGCAGTACATC. This encodes CAYQGEATYEQYI.

This clonotype has a handful of counts. This rearrangement joins TRBV16 to TRBJ2-7; 8 bases align to TRBD2. With 2 bases clipped from V and 3 bases from J, the junction kept 6 bases outside the gene matches. CDR1 is KGHSY and CDR2 is FQNENV in the germline V gene. The CDR3 length is 15 residues. CDR3 nucleotides: TGTGCCAGCAGCCAAATTGGCGGGGGGAACTACGAGCAGTACTTC. It codes for CASSQIGGGNYEQYF.

V gene TRBV11-2 combines with J gene TRBJ2-3, with D uncertain. CDR3 length: 13 amino acids. Trimming left V 1 base short and J 6 bases short, with 8 bases between. In germline, CDR1 is SGHAT, CDR2 FQNNGV. The CDR3 DNA sequence: TGTGCCAGCAGCTTAGGTCCCTTTGATACGCAGTATTTT. It yields the protein CASSLGPFDTQYF.

Comments on this clonotype: A much larger clone sits a single nucleotide away, making a read error possible. The CDR3, as DNA: TGTGCCAGCAGTTCCGTTGCGGGCCGGGGGAATGAAAGACTGTTTTTT. Amino acid sequence: CASSSVAGRGNERLFF. The V and J genes are TRBV12-3 or TRBV12-4 and TRBJ1-4; D is possibly TRBD1 (5 bases). CDR3 length: 16 residues.

V and J are TRBV15 and TRBJ2-2, with TRBD2 matching over 9 bases. This CDR3 is 17 amino acids long. The V and J ends lost 5 bases and 2 bases, in that order; junction bases with no gene match: 9. Germline loops: CDR1 LNHNV, CDR2 YYDKDF (reference sequence). The CDR3: CATSFSRTSANTGELFF. The DNA of the CDR3 is TGTGCCACCAGCTTTTCTAGGACTAGCGCTAACACCGGGGAGCTGTTTTTT.

This clonotype was found a few times. Because it lacks the conserved phenylalanine or tryptophan at the end, this CDR3 is likely a read error. The J gene is TRBJ2-3, the V gene TRBV28; D call uncertain. Germline CDR1 reads MDHEN; CDR2 reads SYDVKM. The ends were cut back, 6 bases at V and 4 bases at J, with 8 bases in the middle. The CDR3 contains 12 residues. The CDR3 reads CASRIGPDTQYL. The CDR3 DNA is TGTGCCAGCAGGATAGGGCCAGATACGCAGTATTTA.

Note on this clonotype: This may be a read error, as it is one base from a much larger clone. This chain connects TRBV5-6 to TRBJ1-5; D call uncertain. Trimming stripped 2 bases from V and 5 bases from J, with 5 bases between. Per the germline V gene, CDR1 is SGHDT and CDR2 is YYEEEE. The CDR3 consists of 12 residues. Written as DNA, the CDR3 is TGTGCCAGCAGCTTCTCGGATCAGCCCCAGCATTTT. This codes for CASSFSDQPQHF.

A remark on this clonotype: It may be a read error: a sequence one base away is much more abundant. The J gene is TRBJ2-7, the V gene TRBV7-2; perhaps TRBD2 as D (6 bases). Germline V gene lookup returns CDR1 SGHTA and CDR2 FQGNSA. CDR3 length: 13 amino acids. CDR3 sequence: CASSLGLTYERYF. In nucleotides, the CDR3 is TGTGCCAGCAGCCTGGGACTGACCTACGAGCGGTACTTC.

Details on this clonotype: Given a much more abundant clone one base away, this may be a read error. The chain combines TRBV6-2 or TRBV6-3 with TRBJ1-5; D is perhaps TRBD1 (6 bases). Germline lookup yields CDR1 MNHEY and CDR2 SVGEGT. This CDR3 has 13 amino acids. V was trimmed by 6 bases and J by 7 bases, leaving 13 bases between them. The chain's CDR3 is CASRDSMEQPQHF. The CDR3 bases are TGTGCCAGCAGGGACAGCATGGAACAGCCCCAGCATTTT.

The rearrangement uses TRBV6-6 and TRBJ2-5; tentative D call: TRBD2 (5 bases). Trimming pared 6 bases from V and 10 bases from J, leaving 15 bases between. Looked up from germline, CDR1 is MNHNY and CDR2 is SVGAGI (reference sequence). The CDR3 extends over 12 amino acids. This CDR3 reads CASSLDSPGQYF. The CDR3 region has the DNA TGTGCCAGCAGCCTGGACTCCCCGGGCCAGTACTTC.